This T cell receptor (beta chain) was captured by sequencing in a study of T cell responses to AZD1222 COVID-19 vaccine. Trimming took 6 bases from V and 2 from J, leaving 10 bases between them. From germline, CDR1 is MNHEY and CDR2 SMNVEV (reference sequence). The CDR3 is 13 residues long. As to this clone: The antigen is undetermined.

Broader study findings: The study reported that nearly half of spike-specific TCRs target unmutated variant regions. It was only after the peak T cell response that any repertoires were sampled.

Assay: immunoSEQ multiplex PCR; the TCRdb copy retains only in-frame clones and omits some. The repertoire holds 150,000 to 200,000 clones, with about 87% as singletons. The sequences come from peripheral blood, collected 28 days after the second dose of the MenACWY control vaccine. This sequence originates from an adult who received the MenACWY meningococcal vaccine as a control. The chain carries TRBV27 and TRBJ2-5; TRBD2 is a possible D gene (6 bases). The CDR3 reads CASSRGIQETQYF. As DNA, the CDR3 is TGTGCCAGCAGCCGGGGGATTCAAGAGACCCAGTACTTC.